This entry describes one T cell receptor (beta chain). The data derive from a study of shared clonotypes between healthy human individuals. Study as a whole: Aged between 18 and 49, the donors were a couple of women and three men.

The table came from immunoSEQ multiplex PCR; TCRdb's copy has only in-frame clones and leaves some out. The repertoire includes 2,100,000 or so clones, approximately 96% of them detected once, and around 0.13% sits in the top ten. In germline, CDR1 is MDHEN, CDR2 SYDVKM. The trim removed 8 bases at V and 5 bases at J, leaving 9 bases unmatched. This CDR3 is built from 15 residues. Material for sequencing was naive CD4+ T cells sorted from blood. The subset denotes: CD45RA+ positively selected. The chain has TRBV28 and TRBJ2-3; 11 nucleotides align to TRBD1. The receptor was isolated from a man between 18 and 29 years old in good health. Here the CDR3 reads CASQRPGQGEDTQYF. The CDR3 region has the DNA TGTGCCAGCCAAAGGCCGGGACAGGGGGAAGATACGCAGTATTTT.